This TCR beta chain comes out of a study of control samples from healthy donors and cancer patients. Trimming pared 1 base from V and 2 bases from J, leaving 8 bases between. CDR3 length equals 14 residues. In germline, CDR1 is LGHNA, CDR2 YSLEER. Produced via immunoSEQ multiplex PCR; TCRdb's table is partial and in-frame only. The sample lists some 110,000 clones; about 83% were seen once. Sequenced: blood. The chain employs TRBV4-3 and TRBJ1-2; possible D gene TRBD1, 5 bases. The source of this sequence is a woman in her 50s in good health. CDR3 sequence: CASSQVRDNYGYTF. The CDR3 DNA follows: TGCGCCAGCAGCCAAGTACGGGACAACTATGGCTACACCTTC.